Here is one T cell receptor beta chain with its context. Its cognate antigen is unknown. The data belong to a study of T-cell memory formation after mild COVID-19. Study findings and constraints: Shrinking CD4+ clones were chiefly CM and EM; CD8+ ones were chiefly EMRA. A subset of responding clones appeared in pre-infection memory, suggesting cross-reactive memory joined.

The CDR3 runs 15 residues. CDR1 is SGHRS, CDR2 YFSETQ, per germline. The V end was cut by 1 base, the J end by 7 bases, with 15 bases between. MiXCR was run by TCRdb on the 5' RACE reads, yielding one entry per CDR3 protein. The data show some 340,000 distinct CDR3 sequences, roughly 13% seen once. The TCR sequence derives from a young man who had mild COVID-19 (a few samples of this study predate the infection). Cell type and time point are not known. Sequencing was performed on PBMCs or a T cell subset sorted from them (not recorded which). The V call is TRBV5-1, the J call TRBJ2-1; tentative D call: TRBD1 (6 bases). The CDR3: CASSLKDSALNEQFF. CDR3 in DNA: TGCGCCAGCAGCTTGAAGGACAGCGCTCTAAATGAGCAGTTCTTC.